The present entry profiles one TCR beta chain with its context. Antigen unknown. 13 Jbeta primers and 60 Vbeta primers were used for the PCR. Only in-frame clones appear in the TCRdb table, and some are missing; sequencing was by immunoSEQ multiplex PCR. This table has 100,000 to 150,000 clones, about 78% appearing once. The data are from a study of cytomegalovirus exposure and HLA in healthy donors. Study-wide background: HLA-typed donors were the source of around 85 million unique TCRs held in an early data release. Findings and caveats of the study: The productive fraction for most TCR beta V segments was about 87% or about 30% in an earlier analysis. Follow-up analysis later connected one missense variant in DCLRE1C with trimming of TCR beta V- and J-genes.

Sequences were obtained from PBMCs. This TCR was sampled from a female donor in good health and CMV-seronegative.

CDR3 coding DNA: TGTGCCAGCAGCTCCTCGACAGGGGGTAATTCACCCCTCCACTTT. Amino acid sequence: CASSSSTGGNSPLHF. The chain recombines TRBV6-1 with TRBJ1-6, with 9 nucleotides matching TRBD1. CDR1 and CDR2 (germline): MNHNS, SASEGT. The CDR3 extends over 15 amino acids. Germline trimming cut 6 bases from V and 6 bases from J; bases unmatched to any gene: 6.